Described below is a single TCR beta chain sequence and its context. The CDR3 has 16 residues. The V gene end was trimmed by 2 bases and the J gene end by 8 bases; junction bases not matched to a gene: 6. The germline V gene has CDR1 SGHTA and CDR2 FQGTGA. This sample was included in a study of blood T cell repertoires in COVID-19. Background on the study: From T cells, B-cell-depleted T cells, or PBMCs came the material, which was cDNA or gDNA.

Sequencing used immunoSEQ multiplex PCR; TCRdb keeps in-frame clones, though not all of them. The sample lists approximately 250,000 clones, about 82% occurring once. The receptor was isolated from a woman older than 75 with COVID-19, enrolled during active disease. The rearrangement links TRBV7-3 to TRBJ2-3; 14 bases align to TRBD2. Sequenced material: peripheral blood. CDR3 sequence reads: CASSLGRGLAGVTQYF. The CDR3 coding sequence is TGTGCCAGCAGCTTAGGGAGGGGACTAGCGGGGGTTACGCAGTATTTT.